The source of this T cell receptor (beta chain) is a study of regulatory T cells in long-lasting Graves disease. General study findings and limits: Favoring TRBV28, TRBJ1-2 and TRBJ2-5 was a feature seen in persistent disease.

Stated time point: newly diagnosed GD, antithyroid drugs for less than 3 months. The authors made the TCR library using RNA they extracted from PBMCs. Many counts were recorded for this clonotype. Its target is unknown. Researchers made TCR beta libraries by using iRepertoire HTBI primers and running Arm-PCR on CDR3 regions. Authors' data handling: The samples included 60 to 65 TRBV and roughly 14 TRBJ segments. Using its own MiXCR run on the multiplex PCR reads, TCRdb lists one record per CDR3 protein. The V and J calls and clone size come from TCRdb's table, not from the authors' own analysis. Of roughly 530,000 distinct CDR3 sequences in the sample, roughly a sixth were seen once. Looked up from germline, CDR1 is SGHVS and CDR2 is FQNEAQ. Trimming took off 1 base at V and 2 bases at J, with 11 bases between the two ends. The length of the CDR3 is 15 residues. These data were also filed under a second study, of T cells in Graves' hyperthyroidism and ophthalmopathy. That paper notes: It was considered stable Graves' hyperthyroidism when ophthalmopathy did not progress within 18 months. The HTBI primer set was used in a first-round RT-PCR of the TCR CDR3.

This chain links TRBV7-8 with TRBJ1-1; D not certain. The receptor comes from a woman in her forties or fifties with Graves disease. The specimen comprised peripheral blood mononuclear cells (PBMCs), sampled at new diagnosis, from a patient treated with antithyroid drugs. The CDR3 sequence is CASSLEWTGNTEAFF. The CDR3 coding sequence is TGTGCCAGCAGCTTAGAATGGACGGGAAACACTGAAGCTTTCTTT.